This TCR beta chain emerged from a study of OX40 agonist ivuxolimab in advanced cancers. Study in general: All patients had ivuxolimab intravenously every 2 weeks at 0.01 to 10 mg/kg.

Study-wide points: Patients who responded partially at 0.1-3.0 mg/kg showed clonal expansion ranking among the lowest. The investigators did not determine what antigen specificity the expanded peripheral T cells had. Expanded clones belonging to CD8+ T cells outnumbered, on average, those of CD4+.

Remarks on this clone: The antigen is not known.

The method was immunoSEQ multiplex PCR; TCRdb's version includes in-frame clones alone and lacks a portion of them. The sample lists more than 45,000 clones, over 80% seen once, with more than 3% in the top ten. Trimming left V 10 bases short and J 10 bases short, with 11 bases between. Germline CDR1 reads SEHNR; CDR2 reads FQNEAQ (reference sequence). CDR3 length: 10 amino acids. The V call is TRBV7-9, the J call TRBJ2-1, with D hard to call. The sequenced sample was CD4+ or CD8+ T cells sorted from blood, obtained in a trial of the OX40 agonist ivuxolimab. The receptor was derived from an adult with an advanced solid tumor such as melanoma, head and neck, liver or kidney cancer. CDR3 protein: CATAGQEQFF. For the CDR3, the DNA is TGTGCCACGGCAGGCCAGGAGCAGTTCTTC.